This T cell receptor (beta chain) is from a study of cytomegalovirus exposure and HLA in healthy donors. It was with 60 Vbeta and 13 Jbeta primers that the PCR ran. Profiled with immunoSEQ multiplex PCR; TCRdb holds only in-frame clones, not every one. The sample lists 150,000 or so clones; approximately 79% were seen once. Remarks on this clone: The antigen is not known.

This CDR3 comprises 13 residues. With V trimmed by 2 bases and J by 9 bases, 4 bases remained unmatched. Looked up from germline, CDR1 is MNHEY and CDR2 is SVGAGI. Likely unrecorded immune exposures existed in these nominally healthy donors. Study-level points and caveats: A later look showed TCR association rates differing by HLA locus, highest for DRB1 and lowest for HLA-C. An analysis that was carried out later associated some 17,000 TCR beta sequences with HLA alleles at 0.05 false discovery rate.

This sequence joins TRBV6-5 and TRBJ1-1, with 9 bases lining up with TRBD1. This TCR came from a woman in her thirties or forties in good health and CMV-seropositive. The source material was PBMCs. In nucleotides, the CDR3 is TGTGCCAGCAGTTACCCTGGGACAGGGCAAGCTTTCTTT. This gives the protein CASSYPGTGQAFF.